The TCR beta chain described here comes from a study of shared clonotypes between healthy human individuals. General observations from the study: Relative to clonotypes present in all four donors, those not shared had lower generation probabilities.

TCRdb's table, derived via immunoSEQ multiplex PCR, lists solely in-frame clones and lacks some. Among roughly 2 million clones listed, 90% to 97% were seen once. With 5 bases clipped from V and 1 base from J, the junction kept 11 bases outside the gene matches. This CDR3 region has 17 residues. Germline V gives CDR1 SQVTM, CDR2 ANQGSEA. Only one count was recorded for this clone. Its specificity is unknown. Sequenced input: naive CD4+ T cells sorted from blood. Subset given: CD45RA+ positively selected. V gene TRBV29-1 combines with J gene TRBJ2-2; TRBD2 matches at 9 bases. The clonotype originates from a man aged 18 to 30 in good health. CDR3 nucleotides: TGCAGCGTTCGGATTGGGGCTAGCGGGGAGAACACCGGGGAGCTGTTTTTT. It specifies CSVRIGASGENTGELFF.